This T cell receptor (beta chain) was captured by sequencing in a study of beta chain features in type 1 diabetes. General study points: Within patients, naive, central memory and Treg TCRB repertoires seemed more similar than within healthy donors.

Every isolated RNA sample was fully reverse transcribed, so sequencing captured expressed TCRB transcripts. TCRdb keeps only in-frame clones here, not all; method: immunoSEQ multiplex PCR. The sample lists under 450,000 clones, over 11% occurring once. Using CD45RO/CCR7/CD25/CD127/CD95/CD27, CD4+ naive, central memory, regulatory and stem cell-like memory cells were sorted. With V trimmed by 0 bases and J by 2 bases, 2 bases remained unmatched. CDR1 KGHSH and CDR2 LQKENI come from the germline V gene. CDR3 length: 16 residues. The table lists this clone with a few counts. The target antigen is unknown.

Sample: naive CD4+ T cells from blood. The rearrangement joins TRBV18 to TRBJ2-3; 10 bases line up with TRBD2. This clonotype was sampled from a man between 25 and 39 years old in good health. The CDR3 loop is CASSPPSGGATDTQYF. The CDR3 DNA reads TGTGCCAGCTCACCACCCAGCGGGGGGGCCACAGATACGCAGTATTTT.